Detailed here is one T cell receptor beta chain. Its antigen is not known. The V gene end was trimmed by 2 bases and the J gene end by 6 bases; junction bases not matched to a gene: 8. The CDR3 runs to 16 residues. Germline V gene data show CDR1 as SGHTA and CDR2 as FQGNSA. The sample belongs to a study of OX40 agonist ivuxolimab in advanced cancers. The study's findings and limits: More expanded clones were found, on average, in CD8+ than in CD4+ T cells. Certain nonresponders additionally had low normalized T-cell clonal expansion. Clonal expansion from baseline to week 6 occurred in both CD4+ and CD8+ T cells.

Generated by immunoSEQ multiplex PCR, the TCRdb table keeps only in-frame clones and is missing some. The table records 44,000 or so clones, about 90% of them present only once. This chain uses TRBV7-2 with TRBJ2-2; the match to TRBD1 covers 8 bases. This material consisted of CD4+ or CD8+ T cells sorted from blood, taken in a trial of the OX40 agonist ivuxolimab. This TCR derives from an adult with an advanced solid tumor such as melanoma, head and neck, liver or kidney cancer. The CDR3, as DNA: TGTGCCAGCAGCTTATATGGACAGGGTGCCGCCGGGGAGCTGTTTTTT. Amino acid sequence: CASSLYGQGAAGELFF.